This TCR beta chain was obtained from a study of T cells after yellow fever vaccination. This clonotype was detected ten times or more. Its antigen is currently unknown. Study-level findings and limits: Although most clonotypes did not, a small share appeared in both CD4 and CD8 compartments.

One entry per CDR3 protein results from TCRdb running MiXCR on the 5' RACE reads. The sample lists about 340,000 distinct CDR3 sequences, under 15% occurring once. This TCR came from a man aged 18 to 30 who received the YFV17D yellow fever vaccine. The sample in question was CD4+ T cells sorted from PBMCs, obtained 15 days after the yellow fever booster vaccination.

CDR3 residues: CASSFIGTSGDTQYF. The CDR3 region has the DNA TGTGCCAGCAGCTTCATCGGGACTAGCGGAGATACGCAGTATTTT. The gene calls are TRBV7-3 and TRBJ2-3, with 11 bases identical to TRBD2. The V and J ends lost 3 bases and 5 bases, in that order; junction bases with no gene match: 4. CDR1 is SGHTA, CDR2 FQGTGA, per germline. The CDR3 runs 15 residues.